One and the same sample provided the 21 T cell receptor beta chains below, sequenced in a study of T-cell memory formation after mild COVID-19. MiXCR, applied by TCRdb to the 5' RACE reads, yields one record per CDR3 protein. This table has 140,000 or so distinct CDR3 sequences, about 14% appearing once. Sequenced: PBMCs or a T cell subset sorted from them (not recorded which). Every receptor here comes from an adult woman who had mild COVID-19 (a few samples of this study predate the infection). Cell type and time point are not known.

The chain joins TRBV20-1 to TRBJ1-1; no clear D gene. Trimming pared 3 bases from V and 7 bases from J, leaving 18 bases between. The CDR3 sequence is 14 residues long. CDR1 and CDR2 (germline): DFQATT, SNEGSKA (reference sequence). The CDR3 protein is CSASRPLDEGEAFF. The CDR3 nucleotides are TGCAGTGCTAGCCGCCCCCTGGACGAGGGTGAAGCTTTCTTT.

A few counts support this clonotype. The gene calls are TRBV7-9 and TRBJ2-5; D is perhaps TRBD1 (7 bases). This CDR3 comprises 17 residues. Looked up from germline, CDR1 is SEHNR and CDR2 is FQNEAQ (reference sequence). V was pared by 4 bases and J by 3 bases, with 21 bases between. The CDR3 here is CASSSLDWRDSEETQYF. CDR3 coding DNA: TGTGCCAGCAGCTCACTCGACTGGCGGGACAGTGAAGAGACCCAGTACTTC.

This clonotype was observed a few times. The rearrangement joins TRBV12-3 or TRBV12-4 to TRBJ2-1; 8 positions match TRBD2. CDR3 length: 12 amino acids. With 8 bases clipped from V and 10 bases from J, the junction kept 7 bases outside the gene matches. DNA for the CDR3: TGTGCCAGCCTGTCGCCGGGGGGGGAGCAGTTCTTC. It specifies CASLSPGGEQFF.

Only a few counts were recorded for this clonotype. CDR3 loop: CASSPSGRIFYGYTF. CDR3 DNA: TGTGCCAGCAGCCCCTCCGGCAGGATATTCTATGGCTACACCTTC. This chain uses TRBV7-9 with TRBJ1-2, with no clear D. Trimming shortened V by 5 bases and J by 4 bases, and 17 bases separated the two germline ends. Germline V gene lookup returns CDR1 SEHNR and CDR2 FQNEAQ (reference sequence). The CDR3 length is 15 residues.

Only a few counts were recorded for this clonotype. V usage is TRBV29-1 and J usage is TRBJ2-1, with TRBD2 matching 7 bases. Unmatched junction bases numbered 7, after V lost 5 bases and J lost 6 bases. The length of the CDR3 is 13 residues. CDR1 and CDR2 (germline): SQVTM, ANQGSEA. In DNA form, the CDR3 reads TGCAGCGTTCGGGGGGACTTTTTCAATGAGCAGTTCTTC. This sequence encodes CSVRGDFFNEQFF.

This clonotype was counted many times. The V and J genes are TRBV12-3 or TRBV12-4 and TRBJ2-1; weak D call: TRBD2 (6 bases). V lost 0 bases and J lost 10, with 10 bases in between. This CDR3 comprises 13 residues. The CDR3 protein is CASSLAAGSEQFF. Here the CDR3 DNA reads TGTGCCAGCAGTTTAGCGGCGGGAAGCGAGCAGTTCTTC.

The V and J genes are TRBV12-3 or TRBV12-4 and TRBJ2-3, with TRBD2 identical over 8 bases. Trimming at V came to 7 bases and at J to 5 bases, leaving 5 bases not matched to a gene. This CDR3 spans 13 amino acids. For the CDR3, the DNA is TGTGCCAGCAAAGCGGGAGTAGGAGATACGCAGTATTTT. Translated: CASKAGVGDTQYF.

This clonotype showed up just a few times. The CDR3 is CASSSDLGANTQYF. In DNA, the CDR3 is TGTGCCAGCAGCTCAGACCTGGGGGCGAATACGCAGTATTTT. J is TRBJ2-3 and V is TRBV7-9; maybe TRBD1 (6 bases). CDR1 and CDR2 (germline): SEHNR, FQNEAQ (reference sequence). V gave up 4 bases and J gave up 7 bases, with 15 bases separating them. The length of the CDR3 is 14 residues.

V gene TRBV6-5 combines with J gene TRBJ1-1; tentatively, D is TRBD1 (5 bases). Germline V gives CDR1 MNHEY, CDR2 SVGAGI. This CDR3 is 14 amino acids long. Trimming removed 0 bases at V and 5 bases at J, with 10 bases between. The CDR3 is CASSYSQGDTEAFF. The CDR3 DNA sequence: TGTGCCAGCAGTTACTCGCAAGGGGATACTGAAGCTTTCTTT.

This clonotype has only a few counts. The chain links TRBV12-3 or TRBV12-4 to TRBJ1-1, with a weak D call TRBD1 (6 bases). The V gene lost 8 bases and the J gene lost 4 bases, with 14 bases spanning the gap. This CDR3 comprises 13 residues. The DNA of the CDR3 is TGTGCCAGCGAATACAGGGAAAGCACTGAAGCTTTCTTT. Amino acid sequence: CASEYRESTEAFF.

This clonotype was recorded at least ten times. The V call is TRBV12-3 or TRBV12-4, the J call TRBJ2-1; the match to TRBD2 covers 7 bases. After removal of 3 bases from V and 4 bases from J, the junction contained 3 bases not matched to a gene. The CDR3 has 14 residues. CDR3 sequence (DNA): TGTGCCAGCAGTTTGGGGGGGACGTACAATGAGCAGTTCTTC. This codes for CASSLGGTYNEQFF.

The rearrangement joins TRBV12-3 or TRBV12-4 to TRBJ2-5; 10 bases are shared with TRBD2. V was pared by 2 bases and J by 6 bases, with 6 bases of the junction left unmatched. This CDR3 spans 15 amino acids. The CDR3 DNA is TGTGCCAGCAGTTTAAAGCGGGAGGGCCGTAAGACCCAGTACTTC. As protein: CASSLKREGRKTQYF.

In the case of this clonotype: The CDR3 carries no conserved terminal phenylalanine or tryptophan, so it likely arises from a read error. In DNA, the CDR3 is TGCAGCGTTGAGGGACTAGCGGGAGAGACCGGGGAGCTGTTTTCT. This encodes CSVEGLAGETGELFS. The chain combines TRBV29-1 with TRBJ2-2; 14 bases map to TRBD2. V lost 3 bases and J lost 5; bases outside the gene matches: 2. The CDR3 consists of 15 residues. The germline gives CDR1 SQVTM, CDR2 ANQGSEA.

Ten or more counts support this clonotype. The rearrangement links TRBV9 to TRBJ2-1; TRBD2 might be the D (6 bases). The CDR3 runs to 13 residues. V was clipped by 5 bases and J by 2 bases, with 8 bases between them. CDR1 and CDR2 from the germline V gene are SGDLS and YYNGEE. The DNA for the CDR3 is TGTGCCAGCAGTAGCGGACCCTACAATGAGCAGTTCTTC. Protein sequence: CASSSGPYNEQFF.

The genes are TRBV28 and TRBJ2-1, with TRBD2 matching 7 bases. The ends lost 8 bases at V and 0 bases at J; junction bases unmatched: 7. The CDR3 contains 15 residues. CDR1 is MDHEN and CDR2 is SYDVKM in the germline V gene. CDR3: CASVKRGPSYNEQFF. CDR3 nucleotides: TGTGCCAGCGTCAAGCGGGGACCCTCCTACAATGAGCAGTTCTTC.

This clonotype was detected ten times or more. The chain recombines TRBV29-1 with TRBJ2-3; D is perhaps TRBD1 (7 bases). The CDR3 length is 17 residues. Germline CDR1 reads SQVTM; CDR2 reads ANQGSEA. Trimming stripped 2 bases from V and 0 bases from J, with 18 bases between. CDR3 nucleotides: TGCAGCGTTGAACTGGCAGGGGGGTTGACTAGCACAGATACGCAGTATTTT. Its translation: CSVELAGGLTSTDTQYF.

This clonotype showed up many times. The V gene is TRBV6-5, the J gene TRBJ2-7; a weak D match, TRBD1 (6 bases). CDR3 length: 15 residues. V dropped 1 base and J dropped 5 bases, with 15 bases sitting between them. CDR1 MNHEY and CDR2 SVGAGI come from the germline V gene. This CDR3 reads CASSYFRGRGNEQYF. The CDR3 DNA is TGTGCCAGCAGTTACTTTCGGGGCAGGGGTAACGAGCAGTACTTC.

The table lists this clonotype with a few counts. J is TRBJ2-7 and V is TRBV7-6; 10 bases match TRBD2. J gave up 2 bases and V 6 bases, and 4 bases lay outside the gene matches. CDR1 SGHVS and CDR2 FNYEAQ come from the germline V gene. The CDR3 runs to 14 residues. CDR3 in amino acids: CASSSSGRAYEQYF. Here the CDR3 DNA reads TGTGCCAGCAGTTCGAGCGGGAGGGCCTACGAGCAGTACTTC.

In its sample, this clonotype was seen a few times. The rearrangement links TRBV5-1 to TRBJ2-3; D gene uncertain. Trimming shortened V by 3 bases and J by 2 bases, and 7 bases separated the two germline ends. The CDR3 spans 13 residues. Germline V lookup: CDR1 SGHRS, CDR2 YFSETQ. The CDR3 is CASSSRDTDTQYF. CDR3 bases: TGCGCCAGCAGCTCCAGAGACACAGATACGCAGTATTTT.

This clonotype came up a few times. This sequence joins TRBV9 and TRBJ2-3; 10 bases fit TRBD1. V lost 4 bases to trimming and J lost 2 bases; unmatched junction nucleotides: 10. The CDR3 contains 17 residues. The germline V gene encodes CDR1 SGDLS and CDR2 YYNGEE. CDR3 DNA: TGTGCCAGCAGCCATAATTCGGGACAGGGGACCACAGATACGCAGTATTTT. Encoded protein: CASSHNSGQGTTDTQYF.

This clonotype came up a few times. This chain uses TRBV7-3 with TRBJ2-5; 11 bases match TRBD2. CDR1 and CDR2 (germline): SGHTA, FQGTGA. The CDR3 is 15 amino acids. V trimming: 5 bases; J trimming: 1 base; junction bases outside the gene matches: 3. In DNA form, the CDR3 reads TGTGCCAGCAGCGCCGGGACTAGCGGCCAAGAGACCCAGTACTTC. Amino acid sequence: CASSAGTSGQETQYF.